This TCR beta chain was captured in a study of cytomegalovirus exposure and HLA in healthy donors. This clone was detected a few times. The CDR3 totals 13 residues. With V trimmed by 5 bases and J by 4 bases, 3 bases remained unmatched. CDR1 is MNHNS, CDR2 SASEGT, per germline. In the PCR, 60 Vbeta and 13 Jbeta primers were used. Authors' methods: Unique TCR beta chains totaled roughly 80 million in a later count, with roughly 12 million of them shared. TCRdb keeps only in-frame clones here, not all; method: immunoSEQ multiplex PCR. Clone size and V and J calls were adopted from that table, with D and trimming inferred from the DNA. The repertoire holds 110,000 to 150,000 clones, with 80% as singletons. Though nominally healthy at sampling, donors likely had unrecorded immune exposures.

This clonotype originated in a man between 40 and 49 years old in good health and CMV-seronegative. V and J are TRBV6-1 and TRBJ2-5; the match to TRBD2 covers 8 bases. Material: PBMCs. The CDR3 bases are TGTGCCAGCAGTTTAAGCGGGGGAGAGACCCAGTACTTC. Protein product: CASSLSGGETQYF.